Sequencing of this T cell receptor beta chain was carried out in a study of spatial heterogeneity in lung cancer. The overall study: The average appearance count of each unique TCR and UMI combination in raw reads was more than 9.5.

Study-wide results and caveats: Resection saw ubiquitous expanded tumor TCRs appear in blood more than follow-up did.

From germline, CDR1 is SGHTA and CDR2 FQGNSA. Trimming removed 1 base from V and 4 bases from J; junction bases left unmatched: 11. The CDR3 loop spans 17 amino acids. As for time point: sample taken at primary tumor resection. No cells were sorted before sequencing. The whole RNA sequenced was extracted from tumor, nontumor lung or frozen PBMC. The donors comprised roughly 71 untreated early-stage non-small cell lung cancer patients. MiXCR, applied by TCRdb to the 5' RACE reads, yields one record per CDR3 protein. This table holds tens of thousands of distinct CDR3 sequences, approximately 20% found once. This clonotype has at least ten counts. Its cognate antigen is unknown.

The chain couples TRBV7-2 to TRBJ2-3; TRBD2 matches 7 bases. The starting material was PBMCs, obtained at surgery. This receptor was obtained from a male donor with early-stage non-small cell lung cancer. The CDR3 DNA reads as TGTGCCAGCAGCTTAGGCCTCCGAGGACTAGTTGCAGATACGCAGTATTTT. Translating it yields CASSLGLRGLVADTQYF.